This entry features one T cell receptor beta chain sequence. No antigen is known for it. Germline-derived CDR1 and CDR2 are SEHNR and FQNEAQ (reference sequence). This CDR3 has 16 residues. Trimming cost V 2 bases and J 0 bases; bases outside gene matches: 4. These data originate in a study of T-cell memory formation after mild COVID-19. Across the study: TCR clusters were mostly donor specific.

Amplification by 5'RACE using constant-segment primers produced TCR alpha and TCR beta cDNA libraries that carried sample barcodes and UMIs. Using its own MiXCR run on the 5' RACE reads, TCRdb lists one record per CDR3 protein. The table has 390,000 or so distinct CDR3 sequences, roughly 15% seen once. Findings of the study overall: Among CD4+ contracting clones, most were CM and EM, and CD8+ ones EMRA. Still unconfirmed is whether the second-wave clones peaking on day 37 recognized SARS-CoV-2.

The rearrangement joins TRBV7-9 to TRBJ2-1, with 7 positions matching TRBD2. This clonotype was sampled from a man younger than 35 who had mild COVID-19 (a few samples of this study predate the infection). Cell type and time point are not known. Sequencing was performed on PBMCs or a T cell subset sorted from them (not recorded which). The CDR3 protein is CASSLWRGSSYNEQFF. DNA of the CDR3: TGTGCCAGCAGCTTATGGCGGGGGAGCTCCTACAATGAGCAGTTCTTC.